This passage covers 24 T cell receptor beta chains from one sample sequenced in a study of cytomegalovirus exposure and HLA in healthy donors. Primers included in the PCR were 60 Vbeta and 13 Jbeta primers. Profiled with immunoSEQ multiplex PCR; TCRdb holds only in-frame clones, not every one. This table has 150,000 to 200,000 clones, around 90% appearing once. Sequenced sample: PBMCs. These receptors were obtained from a woman younger than 45 in good health and CMV-seronegative.

This chain links TRBV4-1 with TRBJ1-1, with a tentative D call TRBD1 (5 bases). Per germline, CDR1 MGHRA and CDR2 YSYEKL. The V end lost 1 base, the J end lost 2 bases, and 8 bases lay between the germline ends. The CDR3 extends over 14 amino acids. As DNA, the CDR3 is TGCGCCAGCAGCCAAGGGGGGGTAAACACTGAAGCTTTCTTT. Encoded protein: CASSQGGVNTEAFF.

This clone was seen only a few times. V is TRBV25-1 and J is TRBJ1-1; D not certain. CDR1 and CDR2 from the germline V gene are MGHDK and SYGVNS. There are 14 residues in the CDR3. V lost 6 bases, J lost 1 base, and 12 bases lay in between. Written as DNA, the CDR3 is TGTGCCAGCAGAGGATTGGGAGGGAACACTGAAGCTTTCTTT. This encodes CASRGLGGNTEAFF.

This chain connects TRBV10-2 to TRBJ2-2; 7 bases fit TRBD2. CDR3 length: 15 amino acids. The junction had 11 bases not matched to a gene; V was cut back by 11 bases and J by 2 bases. Per germline, CDR1 WSHSY and CDR2 SAAADI. The CDR3 protein is CASGGLADNTGELFF. CDR3 sequence (DNA): TGCGCCTCCGGAGGGCTAGCGGACAACACCGGGGAGCTGTTTTTT.

The CDR3 region is CATSSRRTGARETQYF. The CDR3 region has the DNA TGTGCCACCAGCTCCCGAAGGACAGGGGCAAGGGAGACCCAGTACTTC. The genes are TRBV15 and TRBJ2-5; 9 nucleotides line up with TRBD1. The ends lost 5 bases at V and 5 bases at J; junction bases unmatched: 12. The V gene's germline CDR1 is LNHNV and CDR2 YYDKDF (reference sequence). CDR3 length equals 16 residues. Full variable domain (outside the CDR3, taken from reference TRBV15 and TRBJ2-5): DAMVIQNPRYQVTQFGKPVTLSCSQTLNHNVMYWYQQKSSQAPKLLFHYYDKDFNNEADTPDNFQSRRPNTSFCFLDIRSPGLGDTAMYLCATSSRRTGARETQYFGPGTRLLVL.

The V gene is TRBV11-3, the J gene TRBJ1-1; 8 bases are a match to TRBD1. J was trimmed by 7 bases and V by 5 bases; bases with no gene match: 9. The germline V gene has CDR1 SGHNT and CDR2 YENEEA. The CDR3 sequence is 14 residues long. The CDR3 DNA sequence: TGTGCCAGCAGCCGGACAGGGACCGGGAATGAAGCTTTCTTT. Translated: CASSRTGTGNEAFF.

V gene TRBV11-2 combines with J gene TRBJ1-2; weak D call: TRBD1 (5 bases). Germline lookup yields CDR1 SGHAT and CDR2 FQNNGV. With 0 bases removed from V and 6 bases from J, the gap between germline ends came to 5 bases. The CDR3 is 12 amino acids. The CDR3 region is CASSLEGDGYTF. In DNA, the CDR3 is TGTGCCAGCAGCTTAGAAGGGGATGGCTACACCTTC.

The rearrangement links TRBV19 to TRBJ1-2; 7 positions match TRBD1. The CDR3 is 15 amino acids. V lost 9 bases and J lost 2; bases outside the gene matches: 12. Per the germline V gene, CDR1 is LNHDA and CDR2 is SQIVND (reference sequence). DNA for the CDR3: TGTGCCAGCATACCCAACAGGGGACCCAACTATGGCTACACCTTC. It codes for CASIPNRGPNYGYTF. Full variable domain (remainder filled in from reference TRBV19 and TRBJ1-2): DGGITQSPKYLFRKEGQNVTLSCEQNLNHDAMYWYRQDPGQGLRLIYYSQIVNDFQKGDIAEGYSVSREKKESFPLTVTSAQKNPTAFYLCASIPNRGPNYGYTFGSGTRLTVV.

CDR3 sequence (DNA): TGTGCCAGCAGGATCACCACTCGGCAGGCACCAGATACGCAGTATTTT. Translating gives CASRITTRQAPDTQYF. The J gene is TRBJ2-3, the V gene TRBV7-8; D not certain. V was cut by 6 bases and J by 4 bases, with 20 bases left in between. This CDR3 has 16 residues. Germline CDR1 reads SGHVS; CDR2 reads FQNEAQ.

The rearrangement links TRBV2 to TRBJ2-5; maybe TRBD2 (6 bases). The J call could be wrong; TRBJ2-7 is a better fit for the DNA end. This CDR3 comprises 14 residues. Germline lookup yields CDR1 SNHLY and CDR2 FYNNEI. The CDR3 sequence: CASSGSGLSYEQYF. As DNA, the CDR3 is TGTGCCAGCAGTGGTTCGGGACTGTCTTACGAGCAGTACTTC.

The genes are TRBV10-3 and TRBJ1-1, with 7 bases identical to TRBD1. J was trimmed by 0 bases and V by 8 bases; bases with no gene match: 3. The CDR3 runs 13 residues. From germline, CDR1 is ENHRY and CDR2 SYGVKD. The CDR3 spells CAIGQGVNTEAFF. CDR3 nucleotides: TGTGCCATCGGCCAGGGGGTGAACACTGAAGCTTTCTTT.

The rearrangement links TRBV9 to TRBJ1-5, with D possibly matching TRBD1 (5 bases). The CDR3 has 18 amino acids. Trimming stripped 2 bases from V and 4 bases from J, with 22 bases between. In germline, CDR1 is SGDLS, CDR2 YYNGEE. CDR3 sequence reads: CASSVAWLIGGENQPQHF. The CDR3 nucleotides read TGTGCCAGCAGCGTGGCCTGGCTGATCGGGGGGGAGAATCAGCCCCAGCATTTT.

The chain joins TRBV9 to TRBJ2-1; TRBD2 aligns across 13 bases. V lost 4 bases to trimming and J lost 5 bases; unmatched junction nucleotides: 6. The CDR3 has 16 amino acids. CDR1 is SGDLS, CDR2 YYNGEE, per germline. CDR3 in amino acids: CASSPRTSGSDNEQFF. The CDR3 DNA follows: TGTGCCAGCAGCCCCCGGACTAGCGGGAGCGACAATGAGCAGTTCTTC.

This chain connects TRBV28 to TRBJ2-7, with D perhaps matching TRBD1 (5 bases). Germline CDR1 MDHEN, CDR2 SYDVKM. The CDR3 spans 13 residues. The ends were cut back, 3 bases at V and 3 bases at J, with 9 bases in the middle. The CDR3 DNA follows: TGTGCCAGCAGTTTCACGACAGACTACGAGCAGTACTTC. Translating it yields CASSFTTDYEQYF.

The chain recombines TRBV10-1 with TRBJ2-1, with 13 bases matching TRBD2. The trim removed 3 bases at V and 7 bases at J, leaving 6 bases unmatched. CDR1 and CDR2 from the germline V gene are WNHNN and SYGVQD (reference sequence). The length of the CDR3 is 16 residues. CDR3 coding DNA: TGCGCCAGCAGTGACGGGACTAGCGGGAAGGGGAATGAGCAGTTCTTC. Amino acid sequence: CASSDGTSGKGNEQFF.

The CDR3 spells CASSRETGSGTEAFF. The CDR3 bases are TGCGCCAGCAGCCGTGAAACAGGATCGGGCACTGAAGCTTTCTTT. This chain uses TRBV5-1 with TRBJ1-1; maybe TRBD1 (5 bases). Trimming left V 4 bases short and J 4 bases short, with 17 bases between. The germline gives CDR1 SGHRS, CDR2 YFSETQ. The CDR3 loop spans 15 amino acids. Supplemented by reference TRBV5-1 and TRBJ1-1, the full variable domain reads KAGVTQTPRYLIKTRGQQVTLSCSPISGHRSVSWYQQTPGQGLQFLFEYFSETQRNKGNFPGRFSGRQFSNSRSEMNVSTLELGDSALYLCASSRETGSGTEAFFGQGTRLTVV.

J is TRBJ2-7 and V is TRBV7-9; D is possibly TRBD1 (5 bases). This CDR3 is built from 16 residues. Trimming stripped 3 bases from V and 2 bases from J, with 17 bases between. Per the germline V gene, CDR1 is SEHNR and CDR2 is FQNEAQ (reference sequence). CDR3 amino acids: CASSFGRVENPYEQYF. The CDR3 coding sequence is TGTGCCAGCAGCTTTGGCAGGGTGGAGAACCCCTACGAGCAGTACTTC.

This chain's CDR3 is CASSVDQGGGYTF. CDR3 DNA: TGTGCCAGCAGCGTAGATCAGGGAGGAGGCTACACCTTC. The chain recombines TRBV9 with TRBJ1-2, with D perhaps TRBD1 (5 bases). With 0 bases removed from V and 8 bases from J, the gap between germline ends came to 11 bases. Germline lookup yields CDR1 SGDLS and CDR2 YYNGEE. This CDR3 spans 13 amino acids.

V usage is TRBV11-3 and J usage is TRBJ2-7; 10 bases are shared with TRBD2. The CDR3 runs 15 residues. Losses at the gene ends were 5 bases for V and 5 bases for J; bases not matched to a gene: 9. CDR1 and CDR2 from the germline V gene are SGHNT and YENEEA. As DNA, the CDR3 is TGTGCCAGCAGCCCAGGGGGACTAGCGTCCGACGAGCAGTACTTC. Translation gives CASSPGGLASDEQYF.

The J gene is TRBJ1-1, the V gene TRBV9; D possibly corresponds to TRBD1 (6 bases). This CDR3 comprises 14 residues. Between the trimmed V and J ends, which lost 5 bases and 5 bases, there was a span of 16 bases. Germline-derived CDR1 and CDR2 are SGDLS and YYNGEE. CDR3 nucleotides: TGTGCCAGCAGTCCAGAGACAGGCTATACTGAAGCTTTCTTT. Its protein product is CASSPETGYTEAFF.

This clone appeared a single time. The chain recombines TRBV5-1 with TRBJ1-2; TRBD1 matches 9 bases. This CDR3 contains 15 residues. CDR1 is SGHRS, CDR2 YFSETQ, per germline. Unmatched junction bases numbered 8, after V lost 3 bases and J lost 5 bases. For the CDR3, the DNA is TGCGCCAGCAGCTGGGACAGGGCGTCAGTTTATGGCTACACCTTC. This gives the protein CASSWDRASVYGYTF.

The chain recombines TRBV21-1 with TRBJ2-3; TRBD2, the D gene given by the table, was not confirmed from the DNA. TRBV21-1 constitutes a pseudogene. The CDR3 extends over 23 amino acids. As DNA, the CDR3 is TGTGCCAGCAGCAGAAGCGAGGGGCCCGGGACTAGCGGGAAACAATTAAGCACAGATACGCAGTATTTT. It encodes CASSRSEGPGTSGKQLSTDTQYF.

The chain links TRBV7-8 to TRBJ2-5, with D possibly matching TRBD1 (5 bases). Germline V gene sequence: CDR1 SGHVS, CDR2 FQNEAQ. V gave up 1 base and J gave up 5 bases, with 14 bases separating them. There are 15 residues in the CDR3. CDR3 DNA sequence: TGTGCCAGCAGCTTAGAGGGAATACCAGGGGAGACCCAGTACTTC. Translating it yields CASSLEGIPGETQYF.

This rearrangement joins TRBV14 to TRBJ2-7; a possible D gene is TRBD1 (6 bases). The CDR3 is 16 amino acids. Germline-derived CDR1 and CDR2 are SGHDN and FVKESK. Trimming pared 5 bases from V and 4 bases from J, leaving 21 bases between. This CDR3 is CASSTTGTSARYEQYF. The DNA of the CDR3 is TGTGCCAGCAGCACCACCGGGACATCGGCGAGGTACGAGCAGTACTTC. Using reference TRBV14 and TRBJ2-7 for the parts outside the CDR3, the full variable domain is EAGVTQFPSHSVIEKGQTVTLRCDPISGHDNLYWYRRVMGKEIKFLLHFVKESKQDESGMPNNRFLAERTGGTYSTLKVQPAELEDSGVYFCASSTTGTSARYEQYFGPGTRLTVT.

J is TRBJ2-3 and V is TRBV4-3; 8 bases match TRBD2. The CDR3 runs to 16 residues. J gave up 3 bases and V 0 bases, and 5 bases lay outside the gene matches. The V gene's germline CDR1 is LGHNA and CDR2 YSLEER. The CDR3 region has the DNA TGCGCCAGCAGCCAAGATGGGGGCGGGGGGACAGATACGCAGTATTTT. Translating gives CASSQDGGGGTDTQYF.